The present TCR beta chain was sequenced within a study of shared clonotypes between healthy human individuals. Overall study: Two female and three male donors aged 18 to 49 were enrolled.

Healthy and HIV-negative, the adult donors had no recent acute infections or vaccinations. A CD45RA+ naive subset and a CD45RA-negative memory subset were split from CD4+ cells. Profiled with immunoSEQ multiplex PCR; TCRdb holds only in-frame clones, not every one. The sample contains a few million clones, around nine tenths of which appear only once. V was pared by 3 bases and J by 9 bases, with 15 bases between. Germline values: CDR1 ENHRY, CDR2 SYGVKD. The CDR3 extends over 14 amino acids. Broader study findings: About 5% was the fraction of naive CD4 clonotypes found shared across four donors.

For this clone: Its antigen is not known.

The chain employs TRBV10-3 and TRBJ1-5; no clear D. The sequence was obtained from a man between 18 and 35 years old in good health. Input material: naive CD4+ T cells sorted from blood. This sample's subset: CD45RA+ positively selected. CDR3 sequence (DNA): TGTGCCATCAGTGACTCGGGGAAGTCAGTGCCCCAGCATTTT. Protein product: CAISDSGKSVPQHF.